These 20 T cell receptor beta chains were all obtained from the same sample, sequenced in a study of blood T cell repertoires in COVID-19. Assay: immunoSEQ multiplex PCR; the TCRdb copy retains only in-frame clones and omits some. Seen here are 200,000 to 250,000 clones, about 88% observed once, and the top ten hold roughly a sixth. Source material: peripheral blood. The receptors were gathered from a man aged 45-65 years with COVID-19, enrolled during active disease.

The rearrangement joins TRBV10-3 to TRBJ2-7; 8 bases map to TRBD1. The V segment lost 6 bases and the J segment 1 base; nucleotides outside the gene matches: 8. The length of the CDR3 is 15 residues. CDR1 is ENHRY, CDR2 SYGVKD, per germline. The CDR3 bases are TGTGCCATCAGCGATCAGGGGGCCGGGTCCTACGAGCAGTACTTC. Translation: CAISDQGAGSYEQYF.

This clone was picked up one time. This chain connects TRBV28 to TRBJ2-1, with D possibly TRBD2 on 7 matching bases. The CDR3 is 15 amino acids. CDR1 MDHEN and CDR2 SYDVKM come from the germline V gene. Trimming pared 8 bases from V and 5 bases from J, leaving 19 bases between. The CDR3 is CASRLGGAGNNEQFF. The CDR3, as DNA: TGTGCCAGCCGTCTTGGGGGGGCCGGAAACAATGAGCAGTTCTTC.

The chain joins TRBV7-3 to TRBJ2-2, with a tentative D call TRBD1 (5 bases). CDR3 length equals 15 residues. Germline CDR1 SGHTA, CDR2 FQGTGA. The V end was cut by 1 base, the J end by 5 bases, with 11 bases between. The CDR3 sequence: CASSLNGHQTGELFF. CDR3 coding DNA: TGTGCCAGCAGCTTAAACGGACATCAAACCGGGGAGCTGTTTTTT.

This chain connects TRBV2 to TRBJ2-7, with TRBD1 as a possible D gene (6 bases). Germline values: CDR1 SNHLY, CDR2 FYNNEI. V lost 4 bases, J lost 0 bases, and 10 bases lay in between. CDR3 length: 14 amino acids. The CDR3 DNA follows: TGTGCCAGCAGTGGGACAGAGAGCTCCTACGAGCAGTACTTC. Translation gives CASSGTESSYEQYF.

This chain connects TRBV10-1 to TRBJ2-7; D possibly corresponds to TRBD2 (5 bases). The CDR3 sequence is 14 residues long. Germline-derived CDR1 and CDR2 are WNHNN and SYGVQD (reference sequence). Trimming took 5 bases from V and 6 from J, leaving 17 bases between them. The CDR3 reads CASSPEGIRGEQYF. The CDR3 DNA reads TGCGCCAGCAGTCCAGAGGGTATACGTGGCGAGCAGTACTTC.

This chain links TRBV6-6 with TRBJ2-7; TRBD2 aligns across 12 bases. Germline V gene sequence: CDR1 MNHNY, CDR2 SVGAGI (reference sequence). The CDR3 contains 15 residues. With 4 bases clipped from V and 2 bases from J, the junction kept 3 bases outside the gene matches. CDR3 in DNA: TGTGCCAGCAGTTCACTAGCGGGAGGTCCCTACGAGCAGTACTTC. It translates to CASSSLAGGPYEQYF.

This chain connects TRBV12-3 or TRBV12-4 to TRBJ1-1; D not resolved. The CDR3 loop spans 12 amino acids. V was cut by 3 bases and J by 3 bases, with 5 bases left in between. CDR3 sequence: CASSFQDTEAFF. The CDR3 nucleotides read TGTGCCAGCAGTTTTCAGGACACTGAAGCTTTCTTT.

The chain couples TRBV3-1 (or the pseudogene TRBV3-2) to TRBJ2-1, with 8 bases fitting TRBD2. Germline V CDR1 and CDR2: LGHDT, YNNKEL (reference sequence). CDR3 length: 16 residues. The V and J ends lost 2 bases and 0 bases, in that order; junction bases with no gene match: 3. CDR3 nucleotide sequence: TGTGCCAGCAGCCAAACCGGGACTAGCTCCTACAATGAGCAGTTCTTC. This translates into CASSQTGTSSYNEQFF.

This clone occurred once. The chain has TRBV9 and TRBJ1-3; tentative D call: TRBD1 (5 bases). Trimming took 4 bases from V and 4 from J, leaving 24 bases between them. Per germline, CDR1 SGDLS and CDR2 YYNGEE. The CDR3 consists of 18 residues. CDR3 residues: CASSPRGDSSFGGNTIYF. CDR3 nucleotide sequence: TGTGCCAGCAGCCCCAGAGGAGACAGCTCTTTCGGGGGAAACACCATATATTTT. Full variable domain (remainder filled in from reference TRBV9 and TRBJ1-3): DSGVTQTPKHLITATGQRVTLRCSPRSGDLSVYWYQQSLDQGLQFLIQYYNGEERAKGNILERFSAQQFPDLHSELNLSSLELGDSALYFCASSPRGDSSFGGNTIYFGEGSWLTVV.

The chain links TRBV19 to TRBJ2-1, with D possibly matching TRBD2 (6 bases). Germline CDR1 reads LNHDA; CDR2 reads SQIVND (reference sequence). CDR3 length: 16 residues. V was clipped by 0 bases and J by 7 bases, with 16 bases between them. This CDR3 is CASSIDPAGRTNEQFF. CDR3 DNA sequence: TGTGCCAGTAGTATAGATCCAGCTGGGAGGACTAATGAGCAGTTCTTC.

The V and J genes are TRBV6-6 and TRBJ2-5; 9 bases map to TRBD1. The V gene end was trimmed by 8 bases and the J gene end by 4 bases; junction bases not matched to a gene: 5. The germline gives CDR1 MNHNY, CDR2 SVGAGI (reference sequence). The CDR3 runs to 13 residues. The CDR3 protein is CASGTGFGETQYF. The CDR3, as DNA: TGTGCCAGCGGGACAGGGTTTGGAGAGACCCAGTACTTC.

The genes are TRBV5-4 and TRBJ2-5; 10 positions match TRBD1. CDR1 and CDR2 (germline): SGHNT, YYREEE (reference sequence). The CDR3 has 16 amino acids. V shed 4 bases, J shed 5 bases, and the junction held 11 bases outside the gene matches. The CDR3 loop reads CASSPPRTGGLETQYF. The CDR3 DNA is TGTGCCAGCAGCCCCCCCAGGACAGGGGGATTGGAGACCCAGTACTTC.

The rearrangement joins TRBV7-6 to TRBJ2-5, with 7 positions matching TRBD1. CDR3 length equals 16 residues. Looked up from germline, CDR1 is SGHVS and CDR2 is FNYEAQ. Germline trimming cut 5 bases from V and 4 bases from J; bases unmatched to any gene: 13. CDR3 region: CASSPSTGWAGETQYF. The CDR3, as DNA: TGTGCCAGCAGCCCGTCGACAGGGTGGGCAGGAGAGACCCAGTACTTC.

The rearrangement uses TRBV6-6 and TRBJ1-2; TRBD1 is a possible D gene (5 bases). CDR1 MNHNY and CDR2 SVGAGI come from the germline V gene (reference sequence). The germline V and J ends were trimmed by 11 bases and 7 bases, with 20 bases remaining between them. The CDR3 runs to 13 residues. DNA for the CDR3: TGTGCCGGCGCAGGGCGCGAGATAGGTGGCTACACCTTC. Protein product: CAGAGREIGGYTF.

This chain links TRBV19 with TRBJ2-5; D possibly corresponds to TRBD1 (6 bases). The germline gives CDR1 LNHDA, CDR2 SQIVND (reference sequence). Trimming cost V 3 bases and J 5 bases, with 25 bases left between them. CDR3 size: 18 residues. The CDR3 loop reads CASSMVYTGLSQRETQYF. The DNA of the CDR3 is TGTGCCAGTAGTATGGTCTATACAGGGTTGAGTCAAAGGGAGACCCAGTACTTC.

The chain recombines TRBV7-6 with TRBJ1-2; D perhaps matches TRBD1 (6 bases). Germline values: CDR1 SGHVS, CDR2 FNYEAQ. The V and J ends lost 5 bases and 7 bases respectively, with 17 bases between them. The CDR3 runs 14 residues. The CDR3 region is CASSPTGPTGGYTF. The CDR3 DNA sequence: TGTGCCAGCAGCCCAACCGGCCCGACAGGTGGCTACACCTTC.

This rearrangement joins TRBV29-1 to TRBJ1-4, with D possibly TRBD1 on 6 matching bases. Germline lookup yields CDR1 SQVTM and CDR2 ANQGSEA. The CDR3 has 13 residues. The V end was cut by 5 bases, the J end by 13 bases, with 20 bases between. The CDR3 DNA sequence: TGCAGCGTTCTCTCTACGACAGGCTTTAGACTGTTTTTT. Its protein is CSVLSTTGFRLFF.

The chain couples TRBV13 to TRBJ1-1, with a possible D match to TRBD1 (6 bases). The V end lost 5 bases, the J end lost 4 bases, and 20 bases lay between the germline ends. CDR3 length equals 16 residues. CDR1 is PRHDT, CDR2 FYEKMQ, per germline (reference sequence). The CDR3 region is CASSPRGWGPATEAFF. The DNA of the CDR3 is TGTGCCAGCAGCCCCCGGGGTTGGGGGCCGGCCACTGAAGCTTTCTTT.

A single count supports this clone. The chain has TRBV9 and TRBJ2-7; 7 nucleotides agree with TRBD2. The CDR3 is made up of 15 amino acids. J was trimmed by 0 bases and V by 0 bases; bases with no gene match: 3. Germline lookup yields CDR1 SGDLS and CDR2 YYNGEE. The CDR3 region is CASSVGEGLSYEQYF. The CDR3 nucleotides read TGTGCCAGCAGCGTAGGGGAGGGGCTCTCCTACGAGCAGTACTTC.

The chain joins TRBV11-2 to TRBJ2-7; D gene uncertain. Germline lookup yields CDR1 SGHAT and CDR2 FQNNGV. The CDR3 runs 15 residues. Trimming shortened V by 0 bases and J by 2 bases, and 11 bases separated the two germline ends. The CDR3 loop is CASSLDYPGTYEQYF. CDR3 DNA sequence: TGTGCCAGCAGCTTAGATTATCCAGGAACCTACGAGCAGTACTTC.